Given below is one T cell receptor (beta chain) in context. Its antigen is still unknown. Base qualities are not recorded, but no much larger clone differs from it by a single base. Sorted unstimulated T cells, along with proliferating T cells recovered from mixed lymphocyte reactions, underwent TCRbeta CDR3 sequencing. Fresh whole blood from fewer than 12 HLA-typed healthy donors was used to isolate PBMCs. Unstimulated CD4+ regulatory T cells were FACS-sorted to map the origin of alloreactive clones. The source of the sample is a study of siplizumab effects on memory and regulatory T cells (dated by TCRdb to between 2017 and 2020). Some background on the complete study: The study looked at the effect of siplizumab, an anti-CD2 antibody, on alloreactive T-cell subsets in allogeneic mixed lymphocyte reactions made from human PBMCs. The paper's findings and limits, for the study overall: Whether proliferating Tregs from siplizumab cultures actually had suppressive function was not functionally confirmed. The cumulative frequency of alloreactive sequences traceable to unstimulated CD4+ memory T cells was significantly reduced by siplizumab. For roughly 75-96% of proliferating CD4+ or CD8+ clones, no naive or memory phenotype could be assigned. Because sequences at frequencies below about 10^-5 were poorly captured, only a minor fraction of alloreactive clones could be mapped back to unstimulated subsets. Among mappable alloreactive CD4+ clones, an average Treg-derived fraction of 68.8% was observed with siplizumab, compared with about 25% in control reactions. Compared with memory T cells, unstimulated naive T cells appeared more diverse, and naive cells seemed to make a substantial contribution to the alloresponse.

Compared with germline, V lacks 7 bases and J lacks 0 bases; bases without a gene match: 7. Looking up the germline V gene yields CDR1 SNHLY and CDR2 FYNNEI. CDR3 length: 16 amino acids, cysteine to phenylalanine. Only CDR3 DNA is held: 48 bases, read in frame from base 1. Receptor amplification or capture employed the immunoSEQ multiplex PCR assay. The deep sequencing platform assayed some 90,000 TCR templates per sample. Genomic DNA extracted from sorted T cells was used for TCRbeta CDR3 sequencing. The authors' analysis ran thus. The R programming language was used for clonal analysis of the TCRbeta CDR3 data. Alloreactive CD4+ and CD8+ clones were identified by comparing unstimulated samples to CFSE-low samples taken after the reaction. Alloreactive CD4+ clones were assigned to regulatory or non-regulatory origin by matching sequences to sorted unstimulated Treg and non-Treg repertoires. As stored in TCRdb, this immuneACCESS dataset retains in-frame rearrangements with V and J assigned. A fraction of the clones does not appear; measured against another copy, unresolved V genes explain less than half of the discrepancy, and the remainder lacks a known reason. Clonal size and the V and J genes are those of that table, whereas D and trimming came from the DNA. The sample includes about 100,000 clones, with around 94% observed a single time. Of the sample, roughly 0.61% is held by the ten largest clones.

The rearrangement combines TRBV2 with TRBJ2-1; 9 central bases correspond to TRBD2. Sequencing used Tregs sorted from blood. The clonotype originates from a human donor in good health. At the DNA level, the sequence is TGTGCCAGCACCGAGGATAGCGGGAGCTCCTACAATGAGCAGTTCTTC. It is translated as CASTEDSGSSYNEQFF.